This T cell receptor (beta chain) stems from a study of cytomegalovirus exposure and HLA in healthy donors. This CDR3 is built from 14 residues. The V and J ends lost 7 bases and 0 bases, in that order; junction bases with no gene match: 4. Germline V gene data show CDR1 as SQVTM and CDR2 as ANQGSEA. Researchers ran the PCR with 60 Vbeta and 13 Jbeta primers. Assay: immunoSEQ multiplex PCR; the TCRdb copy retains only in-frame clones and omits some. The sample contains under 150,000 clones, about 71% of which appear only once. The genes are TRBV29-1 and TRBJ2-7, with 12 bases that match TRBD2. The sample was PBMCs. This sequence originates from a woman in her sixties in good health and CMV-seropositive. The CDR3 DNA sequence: TGCAGCGGCCAGACTAGCGGGAGCTCCTACGAGCAGTACTTC. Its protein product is CSGQTSGSSYEQYF.